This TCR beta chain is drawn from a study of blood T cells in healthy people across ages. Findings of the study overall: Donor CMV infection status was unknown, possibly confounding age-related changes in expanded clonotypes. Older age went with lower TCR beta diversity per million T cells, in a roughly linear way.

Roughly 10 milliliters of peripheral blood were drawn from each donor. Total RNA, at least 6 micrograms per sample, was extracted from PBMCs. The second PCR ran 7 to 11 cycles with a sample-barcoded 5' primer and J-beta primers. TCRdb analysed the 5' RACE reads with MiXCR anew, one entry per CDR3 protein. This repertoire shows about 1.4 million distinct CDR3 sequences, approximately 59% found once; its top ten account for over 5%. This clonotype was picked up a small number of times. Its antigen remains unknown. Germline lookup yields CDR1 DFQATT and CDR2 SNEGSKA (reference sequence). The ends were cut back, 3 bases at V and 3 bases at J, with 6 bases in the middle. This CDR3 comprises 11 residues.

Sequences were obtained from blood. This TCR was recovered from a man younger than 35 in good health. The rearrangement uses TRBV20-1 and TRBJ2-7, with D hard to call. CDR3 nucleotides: TGCAGTGCTAGCTGGAACTACGAGCAGTACTTC. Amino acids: CSASWNYEQYF.